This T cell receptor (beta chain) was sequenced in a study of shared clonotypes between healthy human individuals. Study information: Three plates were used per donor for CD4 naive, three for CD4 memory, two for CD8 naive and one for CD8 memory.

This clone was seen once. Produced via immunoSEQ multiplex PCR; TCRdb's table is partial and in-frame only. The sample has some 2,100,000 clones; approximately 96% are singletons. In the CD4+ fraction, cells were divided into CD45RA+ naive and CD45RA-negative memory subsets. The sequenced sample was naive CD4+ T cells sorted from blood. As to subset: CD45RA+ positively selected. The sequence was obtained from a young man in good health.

The CDR3 loop reads CASKEREFKWDEQYF. CDR3 bases: TGCGCCAGCAAGGAGCGGGAGTTTAAGTGGGACGAGCAGTACTTC. The chain carries TRBV5-1 and TRBJ2-7; 8 bases match TRBD2. The length of the CDR3 is 15 residues. V lost 6 bases to trimming and J lost 5 bases; unmatched junction nucleotides: 13. Germline CDR1 and CDR2: SGHRS and YFSETQ.